This T cell receptor (beta chain) was sequenced for a study of blood T cells in healthy people across ages. Note on this clonotype: Antigen specificity is unknown.

Study results and limitations: Observed TCR beta diversity per million T cells went down as age went up. This fall followed a roughly linear course with age.

Total RNA, at least 5.5 micrograms per sample, came from PBMCs. Primed by a sample-barcoded 5' primer and a J-beta primer mix, a second PCR proceeded for about 6 to 12 cycles. CDR3-containing paired-end reads numbered at least 2.5 million in each sample. TCRdb redid the calling of the 5' RACE reads with MiXCR, one entry per CDR3 protein. The sample has some 560,000 distinct CDR3 sequences, roughly a quarter seen once. In germline, CDR1 is MGHDK, CDR2 SYGVNS. The CDR3 has 15 residues. Deletions cut 3 bases from V and 1 base from J, with 12 bases between. The same specimen was also included in a second study, on T cells of mothers and their children. That publication notes: An overlap that was slightly higher, though non-significant, was seen in related mother-child pairs versus unrelated pairs.

Specimen: blood. V and J are TRBV25-1 and TRBJ2-5; D uncertain. The sequence came from a boy aged 2 to 10 in good health. The CDR3: CASSDAGRRQETQYF. The DNA of the CDR3 is TGTGCCAGCAGTGATGCAGGCCGGCGCCAAGAGACCCAGTACTTC.